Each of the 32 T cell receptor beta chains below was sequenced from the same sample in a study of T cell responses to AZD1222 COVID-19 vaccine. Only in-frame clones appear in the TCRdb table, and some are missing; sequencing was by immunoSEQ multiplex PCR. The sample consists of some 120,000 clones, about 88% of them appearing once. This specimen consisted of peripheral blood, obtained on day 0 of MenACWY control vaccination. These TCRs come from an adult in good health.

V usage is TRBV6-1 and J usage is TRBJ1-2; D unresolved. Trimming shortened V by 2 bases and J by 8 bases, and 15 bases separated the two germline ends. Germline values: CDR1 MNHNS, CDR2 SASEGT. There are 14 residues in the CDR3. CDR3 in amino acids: CASSEIGRYLGYTF. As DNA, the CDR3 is TGTGCCAGCAGTGAAATCGGCAGGTACTTGGGCTACACCTTC.

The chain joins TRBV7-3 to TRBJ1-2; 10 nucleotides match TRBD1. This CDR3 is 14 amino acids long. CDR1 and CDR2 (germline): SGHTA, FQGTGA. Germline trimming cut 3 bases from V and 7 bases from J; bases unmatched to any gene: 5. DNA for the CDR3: TGTGCCAGCAGCTTGGACAGGGGGTCCATTGGCTACACCTTC. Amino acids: CASSLDRGSIGYTF.

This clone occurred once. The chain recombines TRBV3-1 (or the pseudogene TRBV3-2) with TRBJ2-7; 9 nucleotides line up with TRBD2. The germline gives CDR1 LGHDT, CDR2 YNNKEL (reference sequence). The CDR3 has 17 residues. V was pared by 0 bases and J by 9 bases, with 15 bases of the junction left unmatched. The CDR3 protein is CASSQEVGLAGPRGQYF. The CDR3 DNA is TGTGCCAGCAGCCAAGAAGTGGGCCTAGCGGGACCCCGGGGGCAGTACTTC.

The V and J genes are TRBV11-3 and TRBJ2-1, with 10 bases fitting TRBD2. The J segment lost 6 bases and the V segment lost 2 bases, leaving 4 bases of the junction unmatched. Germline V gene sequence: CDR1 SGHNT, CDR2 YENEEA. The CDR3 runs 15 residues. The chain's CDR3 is CASSLTSGVINEQFF. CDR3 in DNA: TGTGCCAGCAGCTTAACTAGCGGGGTTATCAATGAGCAGTTCTTC.

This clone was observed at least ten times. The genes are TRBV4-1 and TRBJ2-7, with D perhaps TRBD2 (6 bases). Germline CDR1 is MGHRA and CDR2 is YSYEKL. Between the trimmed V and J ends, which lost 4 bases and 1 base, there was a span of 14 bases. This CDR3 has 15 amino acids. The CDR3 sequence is CASSPSTSHSYEQYF. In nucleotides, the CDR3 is TGCGCCAGCAGCCCGTCAACTAGCCATTCCTACGAGCAGTACTTC.

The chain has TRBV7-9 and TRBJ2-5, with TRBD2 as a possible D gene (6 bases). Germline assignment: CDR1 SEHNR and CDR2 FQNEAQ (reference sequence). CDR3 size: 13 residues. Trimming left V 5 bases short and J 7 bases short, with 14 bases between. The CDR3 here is CASSLGSAGTQYF. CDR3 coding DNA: TGTGCCAGCAGCCTCGGGTCAGCGGGGACCCAGTACTTC.

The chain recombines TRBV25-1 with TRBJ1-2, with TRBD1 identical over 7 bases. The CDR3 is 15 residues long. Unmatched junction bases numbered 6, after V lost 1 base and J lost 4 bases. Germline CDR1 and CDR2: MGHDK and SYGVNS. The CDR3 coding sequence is TGTGCCAGCAGTGAATTAACAGGGGCCGGCTATGGCTACACCTTC. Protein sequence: CASSELTGAGYGYTF.

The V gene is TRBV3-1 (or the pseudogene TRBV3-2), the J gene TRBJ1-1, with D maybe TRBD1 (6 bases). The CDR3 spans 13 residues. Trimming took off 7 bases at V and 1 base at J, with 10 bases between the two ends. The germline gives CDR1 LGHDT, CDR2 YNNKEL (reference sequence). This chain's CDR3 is CASTKGGNTEAFF. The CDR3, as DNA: TGTGCCAGCACGAAGGGGGGGAACACTGAAGCTTTCTTT.

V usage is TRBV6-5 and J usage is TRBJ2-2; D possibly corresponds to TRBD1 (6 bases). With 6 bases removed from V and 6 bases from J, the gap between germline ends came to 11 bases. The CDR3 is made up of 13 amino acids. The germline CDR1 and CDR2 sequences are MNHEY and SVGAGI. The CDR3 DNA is TGTGCCAGCAGGATGACAGGTCCCGGGGAGCTGTTTTTT. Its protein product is CASRMTGPGELFF.

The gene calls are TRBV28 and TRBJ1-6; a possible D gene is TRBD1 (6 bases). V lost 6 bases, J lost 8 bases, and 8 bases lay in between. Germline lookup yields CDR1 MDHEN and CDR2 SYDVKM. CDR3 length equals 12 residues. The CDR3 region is CASRDSYSPLHF. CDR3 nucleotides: TGTGCCAGCAGGGACAGTTATTCACCCCTCCACTTT.

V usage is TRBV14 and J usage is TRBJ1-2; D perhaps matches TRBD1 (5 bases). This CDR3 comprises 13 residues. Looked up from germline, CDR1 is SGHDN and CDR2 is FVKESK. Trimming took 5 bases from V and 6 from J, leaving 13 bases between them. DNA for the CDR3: TGTGCCAGCAGCTTGGGACCCAGAGATGGCTACACCTTC. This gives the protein CASSLGPRDGYTF.

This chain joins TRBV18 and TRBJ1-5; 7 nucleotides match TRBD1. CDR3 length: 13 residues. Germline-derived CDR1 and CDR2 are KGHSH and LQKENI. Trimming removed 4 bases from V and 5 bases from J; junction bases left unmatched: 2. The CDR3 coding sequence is TGTGCCAGCTCACTCGGACAGGATCAGCCCCAGCATTTT. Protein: CASSLGQDQPQHF. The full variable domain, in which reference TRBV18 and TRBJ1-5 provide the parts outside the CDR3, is NAGVMQNPRHLVRRRGQEARLRCSPMKGHSHVYWYRQLPEEGLKFMVYLQKENIIDESGMPKERFSAEFPKEGPSILRIQQVVRGDSAAYFCASSLGQDQPQHFGDGTRLSIL.

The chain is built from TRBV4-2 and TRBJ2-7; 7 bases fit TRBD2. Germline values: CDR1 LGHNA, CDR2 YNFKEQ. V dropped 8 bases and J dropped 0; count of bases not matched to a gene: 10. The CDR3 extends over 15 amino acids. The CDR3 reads CASGPLGGSSYEQYF. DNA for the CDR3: TGTGCCAGCGGACCTTTGGGCGGGAGCTCCTACGAGCAGTACTTC.

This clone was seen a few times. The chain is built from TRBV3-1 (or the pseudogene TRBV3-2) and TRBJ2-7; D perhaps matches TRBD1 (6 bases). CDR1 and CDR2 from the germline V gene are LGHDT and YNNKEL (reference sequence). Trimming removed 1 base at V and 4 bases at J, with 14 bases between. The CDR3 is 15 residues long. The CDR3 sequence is CASSQARARGYEQYF. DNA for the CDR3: TGTGCCAGCAGCCAAGCCAGGGCTAGGGGGTACGAGCAGTACTTC.

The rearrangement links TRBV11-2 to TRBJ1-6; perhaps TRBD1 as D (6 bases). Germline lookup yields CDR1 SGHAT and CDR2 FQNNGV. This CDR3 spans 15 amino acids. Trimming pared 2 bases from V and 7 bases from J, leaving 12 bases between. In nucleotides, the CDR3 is TGTGCCAGCAGCTTAATGGGGCAGGGGAATTCACCCCTCCACTTT. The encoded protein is CASSLMGQGNSPLHF.

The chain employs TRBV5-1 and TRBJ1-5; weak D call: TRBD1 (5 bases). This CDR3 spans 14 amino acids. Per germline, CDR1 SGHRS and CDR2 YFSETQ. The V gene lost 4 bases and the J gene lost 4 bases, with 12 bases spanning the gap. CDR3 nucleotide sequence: TGCGCCAGCAGCCAGGGAGGGGATAATCAGCCCCAGCATTTT. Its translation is CASSQGGDNQPQHF. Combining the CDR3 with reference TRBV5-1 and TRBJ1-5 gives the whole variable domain KAGVTQTPRYLIKTRGQQVTLSCSPISGHRSVSWYQQTPGQGLQFLFEYFSETQRNKGNFPGRFSGRQFSNSRSEMNVSTLELGDSALYLCASSQGGDNQPQHFGDGTRLSIL.

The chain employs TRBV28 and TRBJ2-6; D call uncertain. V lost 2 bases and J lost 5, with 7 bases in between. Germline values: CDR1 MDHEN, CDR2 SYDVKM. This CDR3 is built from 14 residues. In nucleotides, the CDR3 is TGTGCCAGCAGTTTACTGAGGAGGGCCAACGTCCTGACTTTC. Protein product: CASSLLRRANVLTF.

CDR3 region: CASSIRGDWYGYTF. The CDR3 DNA sequence: TGTGCCAGTAGTATTCGCGGGGATTGGTACGGCTACACCTTC. The chain joins TRBV19 to TRBJ1-2, with unresolved D. Germline V gene data show CDR1 as LNHDA and CDR2 as SQIVND (reference sequence). The CDR3 loop spans 14 amino acids. Trimming stripped 3 bases from V and 8 bases from J, with 16 bases between.

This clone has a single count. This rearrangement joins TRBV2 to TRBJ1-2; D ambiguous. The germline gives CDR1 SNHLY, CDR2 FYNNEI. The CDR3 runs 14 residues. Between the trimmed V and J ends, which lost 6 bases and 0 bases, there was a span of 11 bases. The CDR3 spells CASSLRQTNYGYTF. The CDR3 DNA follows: TGTGCCAGCAGCCTGAGACAAACTAACTATGGCTACACCTTC.

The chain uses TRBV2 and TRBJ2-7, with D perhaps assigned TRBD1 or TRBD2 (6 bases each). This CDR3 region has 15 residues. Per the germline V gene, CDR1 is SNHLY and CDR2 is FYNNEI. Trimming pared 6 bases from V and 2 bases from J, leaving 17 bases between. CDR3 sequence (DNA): TGTGCCAGCAGGGAGGGGACATTGGATGCCTACGAGCAGTACTTC. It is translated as CASREGTLDAYEQYF.

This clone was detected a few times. The CDR3 sequence is CASSDDEKLFF. The CDR3 DNA sequence: TGTGCCAGTAGTGACGACGAAAAACTGTTTTTT. This chain joins TRBV19 and TRBJ1-4, with no clear D. The CDR3 has 11 residues. The germline V gene has CDR1 LNHDA and CDR2 SQIVND (reference sequence). V was pared by 5 bases and J by 8 bases, with 6 bases between.

The CDR3 nucleotides are TGTGCCACCAGTGATTTTGGTAGGGGAGCCCACTATGGCTACACCTTC. This sequence encodes CATSDFGRGAHYGYTF. This rearrangement joins TRBV24-1 to TRBJ1-2; perhaps TRBD1 as D (5 bases). Germline-derived CDR1 and CDR2 are KGHDR and SFDVKD. Trimming took off 1 base at V and 3 bases at J, with 14 bases between the two ends. The CDR3 contains 16 residues.

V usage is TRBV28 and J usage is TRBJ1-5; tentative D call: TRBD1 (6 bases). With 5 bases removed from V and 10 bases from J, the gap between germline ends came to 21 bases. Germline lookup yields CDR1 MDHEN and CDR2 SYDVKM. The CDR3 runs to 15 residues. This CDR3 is CASSIPRGRDSPQHF. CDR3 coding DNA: TGTGCCAGCAGTATCCCCCGGGGGCGGGATAGTCCCCAGCATTTT.

CDR3 loop: CASSAGLAGGPSTDTQYF. Written as DNA, the CDR3 is TGCGCCAGCAGCGCCGGACTAGCGGGAGGGCCGAGCACAGATACGCAGTATTTT. The chain links TRBV5-1 to TRBJ2-3; TRBD2 aligns across 15 bases. The CDR3 runs to 18 residues. CDR1 and CDR2 (germline): SGHRS, YFSETQ. V lost 4 bases to trimming and J lost 0 bases; unmatched junction nucleotides: 6. Looking up the rest from reference TRBV5-1 and TRBJ2-3 gives the full variable domain: KAGVTQTPRYLIKTRGQQVTLSCSPISGHRSVSWYQQTPGQGLQFLFEYFSETQRNKGNFPGRFSGRQFSNSRSEMNVSTLELGDSALYLCASSAGLAGGPSTDTQYFGPGTRLTVL.

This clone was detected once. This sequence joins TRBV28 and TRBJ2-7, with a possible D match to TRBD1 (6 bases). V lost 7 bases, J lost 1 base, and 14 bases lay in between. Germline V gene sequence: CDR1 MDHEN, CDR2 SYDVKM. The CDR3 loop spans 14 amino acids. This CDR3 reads CASTPRTASYEQYF. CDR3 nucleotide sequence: TGTGCCAGCACCCCCAGGACAGCTTCCTACGAGCAGTACTTC.

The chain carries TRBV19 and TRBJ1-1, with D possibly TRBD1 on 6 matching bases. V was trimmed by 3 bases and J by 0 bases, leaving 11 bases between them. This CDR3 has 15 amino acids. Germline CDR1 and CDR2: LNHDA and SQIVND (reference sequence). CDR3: CASSIGQTMNTEAFF. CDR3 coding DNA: TGTGCCAGTAGTATCGGACAGACCATGAACACTGAAGCTTTCTTT.

CDR3 sequence: CASSQVGTLTQAFF. The CDR3 DNA reads TGCGCCAGCAGCCAAGTCGGGACCCTGACCCAAGCTTTCTTT. The gene calls are TRBV4-1 and TRBJ1-1; D is perhaps TRBD1 (5 bases). Germline CDR1 MGHRA, CDR2 YSYEKL. With 1 base removed from V and 9 bases from J, the gap between germline ends came to 15 bases. The CDR3 spans 14 residues.

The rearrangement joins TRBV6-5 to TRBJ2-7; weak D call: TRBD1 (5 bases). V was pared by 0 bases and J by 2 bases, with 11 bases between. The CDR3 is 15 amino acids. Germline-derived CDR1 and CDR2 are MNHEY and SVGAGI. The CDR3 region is CASSYSWTPTYEQYF. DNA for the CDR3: TGTGCCAGCAGTTACTCCTGGACACCGACCTACGAGCAGTACTTC.

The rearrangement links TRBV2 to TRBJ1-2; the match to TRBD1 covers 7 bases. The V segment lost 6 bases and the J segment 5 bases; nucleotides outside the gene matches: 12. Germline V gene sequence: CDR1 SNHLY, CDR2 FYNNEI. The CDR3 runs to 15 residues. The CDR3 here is CASSAPGQKDYGYTF. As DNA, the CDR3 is TGTGCCAGCAGCGCCCCGGGACAGAAGGATTATGGCTACACCTTC.

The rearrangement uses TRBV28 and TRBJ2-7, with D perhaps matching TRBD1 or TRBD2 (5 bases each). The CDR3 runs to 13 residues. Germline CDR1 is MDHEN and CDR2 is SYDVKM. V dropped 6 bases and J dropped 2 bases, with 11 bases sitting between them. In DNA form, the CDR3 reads TGTGCCAGCAGAGGGGAGAACCCCTACGAGCAGTACTTC. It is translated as CASRGENPYEQYF. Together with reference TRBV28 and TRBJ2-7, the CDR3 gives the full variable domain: DVKVTQSSRYLVKRTGEKVFLECVQDMDHENMFWYRQDPGLGLRLIYFSYDVKMKEKGDIPEGYSVSREKKERFSLILESASTNQTSMYLCASRGENPYEQYFGPGTRLTVT.

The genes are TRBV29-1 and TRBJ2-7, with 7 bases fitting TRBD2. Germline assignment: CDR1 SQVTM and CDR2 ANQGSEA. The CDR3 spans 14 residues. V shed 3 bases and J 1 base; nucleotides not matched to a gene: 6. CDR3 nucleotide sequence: TGCAGCGTTGAGGGAGCGGGACCTTCCTACGAGCAGTACTTC. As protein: CSVEGAGPSYEQYF.

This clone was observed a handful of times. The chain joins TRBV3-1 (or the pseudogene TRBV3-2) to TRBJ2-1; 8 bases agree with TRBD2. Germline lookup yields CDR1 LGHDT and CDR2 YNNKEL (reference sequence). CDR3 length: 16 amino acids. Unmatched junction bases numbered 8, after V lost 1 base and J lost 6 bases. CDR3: CASSQGPAGVGNEQFF. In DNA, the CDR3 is TGTGCCAGCAGCCAAGGCCCAGCGGGAGTCGGCAATGAGCAGTTCTTC.